Below, one T cell receptor beta chain is given with its context. A few counts support this clonotype. Its target antigen remains unknown. One base away there is no much larger clone; base qualities are not given. Set within a cohort of healthcare workers in London, UK, this nested case-control study involved weekly PCR testing of nasopharyngeal swabs along with blood sampling. Healthcare workers were recruited between 23 and 31 March 2020, during the week of the UK lockdown, and were followed weekly for up to roughly 16 weeks. The junction carries 10 bases between V and J, which are trimmed by 3 bases and 1 base respectively. From the cysteine through the phenylalanine, the CDR3 covers 14 amino acids. CDR3 DNA is the only sequence kept; it has 42 bases, read in frame from the first base. According to the germline V gene, CDR1 reads SGDLS and CDR2 reads YYNGEE. Libraries were prepared through 5' RACE. The run used a NextSeq 500. To correct for sequencing error and PCR bias, the TCR library protocol tagged individual cDNA molecules with unique molecular identifiers. Both TCR alpha and beta chains were sequenced, and tight co-correlation was observed between alpha and beta sequence abundances in each sample. Per the original workflow: Decombinator V4 was used to perform V gene, J gene and CDR3 annotation of TCR sequences. Expanded TCRs were defined as changing significantly between any two time points under a Poisson model with p below 0.0001. TCR abundances were normalised to the total number of TCRs sequenced in each sample and reported as counts per million. MAIT TCRs were defined by TRAV1-2 paired with TRAJ12, TRAJ20 or TRAJ33, and iNKT TCRs by TRAV10 paired with TRAJ18. A search of VDJdb, accessed on 1 November 2021, was run for TCRs annotated to CMV, EBV and SARS-CoV-2, with TCRs annotated for multiple antigens excluded. The public sequencing data were trimmed at Q25 with fastp and processed into clonotypes with MiXCR by TCRdb, which kept only in-frame beta chains. A single entry per CDR3 protein holds the most common genes and DNA from its merged rows. For this entry, the V and J calls and clone size follow TCRdb and not the study's own pipeline. The sample yields some 77,000 distinct CDR3 sequences; roughly 12% were counted once. The ten largest make up roughly 15% of the sample.

The data belong to a study of early T cells in non-severe SARS-CoV-2 infection (dated by TCRdb to 2020 to 2023). About the full investigation: Because TCR sequencing was done on bulk RNA from unsorted whole blood, the alpha and beta chains could not be paired. The investigation overall reported the following: VDJdb matching was skewed toward anti-spike CD8 responses and likely underestimated virus-specific expansions, missing private and CD4 specificities.

The sample consisted of whole blood, taken at baseline. The source of this sequence is an adult who was a healthcare worker with PCR-confirmed SARS-CoV-2 infection or an uninfected control (not recorded which). The donor label of this sample is uncertain. This sequence uses TRBV9 and TRBJ1-1, and TRBD1 may be the D gene, going by 5 matching bases. The CDR3 is CASSAGLTNTEAFF. The nucleotides read TGTGCCAGCAGCGCGGGACTCACGAACACTGAAGCTTTCTTT.